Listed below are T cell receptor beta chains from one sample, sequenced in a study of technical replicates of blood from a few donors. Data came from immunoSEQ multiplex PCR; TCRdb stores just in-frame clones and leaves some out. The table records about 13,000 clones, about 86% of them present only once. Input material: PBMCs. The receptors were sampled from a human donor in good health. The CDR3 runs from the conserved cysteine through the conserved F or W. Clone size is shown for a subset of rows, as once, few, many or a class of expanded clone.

CASSRDFYNEQFF	-	TRBV4-2	TRBJ2-1
CASSVASGGLADTQYF	-	TRBV9	TRBJ2-3
CASSGARTGGLEKLFF	few	TRBV27	TRBJ1-4
CAISVSVAGGTDTQYF	-	TRBV10-3	TRBJ2-3
CASTAWTGRSYEQYF	-	TRBV7-9	TRBJ2-7
CASSDSAGGTQYF	-	TRBV6-4	TRBJ2-3
CASSETSGYEQYF	-	TRBV10-2	TRBJ2-7
CASSQDLAGGTDTQYF	few	TRBV4-2	TRBJ2-3
CAIAQGEAGQPQHF	-	TRBV10-3	TRBJ1-5
CASSLNQDIREYGYTF	-	TRBV18	TRBJ1-2
CASSGTGGSQPQHF	-	TRBV19	TRBJ1-5
CASSYSGQGLEAFF	-	TRBV6-5	TRBJ1-1
CASSYQTENTEAFF	-	TRBV6-6	TRBJ1-1
CASTAGLGTEAFF	-	TRBV2	TRBJ1-1
CASRRGGQETQYF	-	TRBV2	TRBJ2-5
CASSFFDRVSTDTQYF	-	TRBV27	TRBJ2-3
CASRQGGANEQYF	-	TRBV10-3	TRBJ2-7
CASMGTGVNEQYF	-	TRBV2	TRBJ2-7
CASSQGPKAREDSYEQYF	once	TRBV4-1	TRBJ2-7
CAWTTGVSNQPQHF	-	TRBV30	TRBJ1-5
CASSQLPSSYNEQFF	-	TRBV19	TRBJ2-1
CASSLAGTSGWDEQFF	-	TRBV11-1	TRBJ2-1
CASSPGTRQETQYF	-	TRBV11-1	TRBJ2-5
CASSLTDDTEAFF	-	TRBV13	TRBJ1-1
CASSGQALSGNTIYF	-	TRBV19	TRBJ1-3
CASSQDPGDYEQYF	-	TRBV4-2	TRBJ2-7
CASSLGGQNTGELFF	-	TRBV5-1	TRBJ2-2
CASRGRGDEQYF	-	TRBV5-6	TRBJ2-7
CASSLAPQGARSQETQYF	-	TRBV7-2	TRBJ2-5
CASSIVPDSHEQYF	-	TRBV19	TRBJ2-7
CASSPGAGNTGETQYF	-	TRBV5-1	TRBJ2-5
CASSVREQVLGNYEQYF	-	TRBV9	TRBJ2-7
CASSFRGSWDTQYF	-	TRBV5-1	TRBJ2-3
CSAGQGVDQPQHF	-	TRBV29-1	TRBJ1-5
CASSAGLLRGGTYEQYF	-	TRBV14	TRBJ2-7
CATSRLSGHDNNEQFF	once	TRBV15	TRBJ2-1
CASSPYTEAFF	few	TRBV14	TRBJ1-1
CASSWGQGNVYEQYF	-	TRBV6-6	TRBJ2-7
CASSPGRTGVYEQYF	-	TRBV7-2	TRBJ2-7
CASSSRVGETQYF	-	TRBV11-2	TRBJ2-5
CAWSITDRGRYEQYF	-	TRBV30	TRBJ2-7
CASSSPPGTGRWEQYF	-	TRBV19	TRBJ2-7
CASSPDPGQGASYGYTF	-	TRBV27	TRBJ1-2
CASSSVVDTIYF	-	TRBV7-2	TRBJ1-3
CASSEIRTQTDTQYF	-	TRBV10-1	TRBJ2-3
CASSSGDSSDTQYF	once	TRBV5-1	TRBJ2-3